What follows is one TCR beta chain and its context. Per the germline V gene, CDR1 is MNHEY and CDR2 is SVGAGI. The V end lost 6 bases, the J end lost 13 bases, and 12 bases lay between the germline ends. This CDR3 is built from 11 residues. Time point meaning: after dendritic cell vaccination, including at tumor progression/relapse. The sample originates from a study of glioma-infiltrating T cells after dendritic cell vaccination. The assay was immunoSEQ multiplex PCR, and TCRdb's table has in-frame clones only and misses some. The sample records roughly 87,000 clones, 75% to 90% being singletons. Sequencing was performed on blood, taken after dendritic cell vaccination. The J gene is TRBJ1-4, the V gene TRBV6-5, with a weak D call TRBD1 (5 bases). The source of this sequence is a human donor with glioblastoma. CDR3 protein: CASRSQGGLFF. CDR3 DNA: TGTGCCAGCAGATCTCAGGGAGGACTGTTTTTT.